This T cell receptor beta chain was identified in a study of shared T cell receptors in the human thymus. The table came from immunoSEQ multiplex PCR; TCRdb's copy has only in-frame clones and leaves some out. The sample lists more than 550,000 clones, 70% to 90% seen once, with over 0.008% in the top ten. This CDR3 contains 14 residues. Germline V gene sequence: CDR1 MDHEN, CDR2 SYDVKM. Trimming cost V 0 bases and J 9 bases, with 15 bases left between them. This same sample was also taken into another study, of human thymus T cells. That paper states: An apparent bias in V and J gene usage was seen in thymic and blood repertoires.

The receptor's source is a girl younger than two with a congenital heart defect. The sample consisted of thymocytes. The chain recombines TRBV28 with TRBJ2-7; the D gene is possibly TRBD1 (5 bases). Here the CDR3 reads CASSLWGPGLGQYF. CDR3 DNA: TGTGCCAGCAGTTTATGGGGCCCAGGGTTGGGGCAGTACTTC.